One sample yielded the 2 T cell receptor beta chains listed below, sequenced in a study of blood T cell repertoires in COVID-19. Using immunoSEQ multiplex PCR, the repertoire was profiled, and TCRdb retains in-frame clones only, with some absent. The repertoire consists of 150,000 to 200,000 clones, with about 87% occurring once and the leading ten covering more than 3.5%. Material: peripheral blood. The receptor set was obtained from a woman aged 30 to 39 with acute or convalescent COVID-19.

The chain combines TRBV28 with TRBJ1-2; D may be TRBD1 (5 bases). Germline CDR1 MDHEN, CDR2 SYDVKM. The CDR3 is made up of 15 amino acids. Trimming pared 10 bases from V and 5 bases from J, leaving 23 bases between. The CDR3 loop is CATWGIGGGRYGYTF. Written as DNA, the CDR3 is TGTGCCACCTGGGGAATCGGGGGGGGAAGGTATGGCTACACCTTC.

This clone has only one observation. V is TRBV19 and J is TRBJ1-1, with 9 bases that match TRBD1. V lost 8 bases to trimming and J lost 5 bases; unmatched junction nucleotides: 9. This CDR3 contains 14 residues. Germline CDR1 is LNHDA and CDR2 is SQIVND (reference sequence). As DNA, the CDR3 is TGTGCCAGTGGGTTAACAGGGGGCGGGACTGAAGCTTTCTTT. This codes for CASGLTGGGTEAFF.